The clone carrying this T cell receptor beta chain appeared many times. This sample is drawn from a study of T-cell reconstitution after alpha-beta-depleted transplantation in children. Trimming pared 3 bases from V and 0 bases from J, leaving 6 bases between. Germline V gene data show CDR1 as SNHLY and CDR2 as FYNNEI. The CDR3 contains 13 residues. Unique molecular identifiers were incorporated during preparation of the TCRbeta library. One entry per CDR3 protein, called by TCRdb with MiXCR from the PCR reads. The repertoire consists of more than 250,000 distinct CDR3 sequences, with approximately 9.8% occurring once and the leading ten covering roughly a tenth.

The chain recombines TRBV2 with TRBJ2-7; D is ambiguous. The clonotype was recovered from a human donor who donated a stem cell graft to a child with SCID. Source: PBMCs from the stem cell graft donor, taken from the stem cell graft. The CDR3 DNA is TGTGCCAGCAGTGATACTGACTCCTACGAGCAGTACTTC. Its translation is CASSDTDSYEQYF.